This paragraph covers one T cell receptor beta chain sequence. This sample was taken from a study of blood T cell repertoires in COVID-19. Whole-study context: Samples representing acute and convalescent COVID-19 were sourced from the United States, Italy and Spain. In each case, the material was cDNA or gDNA derived from T cells, B-cell-depleted T cells, or PBMCs.

This table comes from immunoSEQ multiplex PCR, and its TCRdb copy is limited to in-frame clones, with some not included. The sample holds fewer than 110,000 clones, roughly 84% seen once. The CDR3 contains 15 residues. V gave up 4 bases and J gave up 5 bases; unmatched junction bases: 7. Per the germline V gene, CDR1 is SNHLY and CDR2 is FYNNEI. The chain links TRBV2 to TRBJ2-5; 10 nucleotides match TRBD2. The sequenced sample was peripheral blood. The receptor's source is a human donor in a cohort sampled during active COVID-19. The CDR3 region is CASSVERGGHETQYF. CDR3 bases: TGTGCCAGCAGTGTAGAGCGGGGGGGCCATGAGACCCAGTACTTC.